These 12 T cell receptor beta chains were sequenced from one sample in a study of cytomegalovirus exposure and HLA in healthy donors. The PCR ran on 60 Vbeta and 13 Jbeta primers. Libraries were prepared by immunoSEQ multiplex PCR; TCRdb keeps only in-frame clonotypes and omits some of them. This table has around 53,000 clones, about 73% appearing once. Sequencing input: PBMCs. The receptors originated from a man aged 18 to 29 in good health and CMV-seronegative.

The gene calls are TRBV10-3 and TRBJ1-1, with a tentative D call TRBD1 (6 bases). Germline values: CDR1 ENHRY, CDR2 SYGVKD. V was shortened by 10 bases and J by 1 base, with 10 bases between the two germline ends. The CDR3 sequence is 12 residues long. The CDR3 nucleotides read TGTGCCACCTGGACAGCGAACACTGAAGCTTTCTTT. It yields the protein CATWTANTEAFF.

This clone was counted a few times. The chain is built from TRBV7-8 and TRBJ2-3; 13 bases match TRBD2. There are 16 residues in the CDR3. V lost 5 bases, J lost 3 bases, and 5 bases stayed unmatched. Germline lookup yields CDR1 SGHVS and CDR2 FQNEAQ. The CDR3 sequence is CASSQRLAGGTDTQYF. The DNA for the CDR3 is TGTGCCAGCAGCCAGCGACTAGCGGGAGGTACAGATACGCAGTATTTT.

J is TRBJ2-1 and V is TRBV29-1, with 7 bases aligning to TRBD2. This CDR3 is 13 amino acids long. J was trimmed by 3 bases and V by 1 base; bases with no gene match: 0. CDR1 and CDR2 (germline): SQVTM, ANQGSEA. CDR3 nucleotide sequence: TGCAGCGTTGAAGCGGGAGGCTACAATGAGCAGTTCTTC. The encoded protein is CSVEAGGYNEQFF.

The CDR3 DNA reads as TGTGCCAGCAGTAGGGGGACACCTAGATTCCCCCAGCATTTT. It encodes CASSRGTPRFPQHF. The chain joins TRBV6-5 to TRBJ1-5; tentative D call: TRBD1 (6 bases). This CDR3 contains 14 residues. CDR1 and CDR2 (germline): MNHEY, SVGAGI. V lost 5 bases and J lost 10, with 18 bases in between.

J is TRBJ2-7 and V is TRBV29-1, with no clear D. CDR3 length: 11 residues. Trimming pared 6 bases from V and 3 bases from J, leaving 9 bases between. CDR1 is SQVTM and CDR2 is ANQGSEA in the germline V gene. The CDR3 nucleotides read TGCAGCGTCAAGACGGGCTACGAGCAGTACTTC. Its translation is CSVKTGYEQYF.

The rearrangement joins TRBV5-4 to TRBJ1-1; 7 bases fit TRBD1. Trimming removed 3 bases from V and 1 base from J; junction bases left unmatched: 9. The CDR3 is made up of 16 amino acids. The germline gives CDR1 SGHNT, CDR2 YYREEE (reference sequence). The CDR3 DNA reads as TGTGCCAGCAGCTATTGGCAGGGGGACAGGAACACTGAAGCTTTCTTT. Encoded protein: CASSYWQGDRNTEAFF.

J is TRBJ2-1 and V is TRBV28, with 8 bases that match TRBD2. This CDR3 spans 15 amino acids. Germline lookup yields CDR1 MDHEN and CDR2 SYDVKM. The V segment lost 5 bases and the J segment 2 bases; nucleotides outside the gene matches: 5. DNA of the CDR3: TGTGCCAGCAGTAGCGGGAGCCTCACCTACAATGAGCAGTTCTTC. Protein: CASSSGSLTYNEQFF.

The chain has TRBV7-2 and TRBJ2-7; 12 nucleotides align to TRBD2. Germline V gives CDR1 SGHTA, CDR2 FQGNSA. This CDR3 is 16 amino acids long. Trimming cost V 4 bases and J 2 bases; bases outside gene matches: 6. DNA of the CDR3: TGTGCCAGCAGCTATGAGACTAGCGGGAGAACCTACGAGCAGTACTTC. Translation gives CASSYETSGRTYEQYF.

CDR3 loop: CAWSAFGGYEQYF. In DNA form, the CDR3 reads TGTGCCTGGAGCGCCTTCGGAGGTTACGAGCAGTACTTC. The chain links TRBV30 to TRBJ2-7, with D tentatively TRBD2 (5 bases). Germline assignment: CDR1 GTSNPN and CDR2 SVGIG (reference sequence). The CDR3 length is 13 residues. V lost 3 bases, J lost 4 bases, and 13 bases lay in between.

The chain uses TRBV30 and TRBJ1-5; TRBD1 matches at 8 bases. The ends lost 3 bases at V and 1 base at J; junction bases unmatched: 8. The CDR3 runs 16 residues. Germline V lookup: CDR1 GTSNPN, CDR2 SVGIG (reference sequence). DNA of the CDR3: TGTGCCTGGAGGGGTGGACAGGGCATGAGCAATCAGCCCCAGCATTTT. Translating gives CAWRGGQGMSNQPQHF.

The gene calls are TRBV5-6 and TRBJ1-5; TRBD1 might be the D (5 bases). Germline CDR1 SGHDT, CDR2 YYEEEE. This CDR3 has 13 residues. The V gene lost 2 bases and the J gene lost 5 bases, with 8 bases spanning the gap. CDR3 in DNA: TGTGCCAGCAGCTTAGTAGGGGATCAGCCCCAGCATTTT. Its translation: CASSLVGDQPQHF.

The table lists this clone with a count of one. The CDR3 DNA is TGTGCCAGCAGCTTATCGGGGGGCTTGGGTGAAAAACTGTTTTTT. Translating it yields CASSLSGGLGEKLFF. This chain joins TRBV7-2 and TRBJ1-4; a possible D gene is TRBD1 (6 bases). There are 15 residues in the CDR3. Trimming left V 2 bases short and J 7 bases short, with 14 bases between. Germline V gene data show CDR1 as SGHTA and CDR2 as FQGNSA.